This T cell receptor beta chain originates from a study of T-cell memory formation after mild COVID-19. Across the whole study: In these data, TCR clusters were largely donor specific. Whole-study findings and limits: Memory from before infection featured some responding clones, which suggests cross-reactive memory joined. CM and EM subsets held most contracting CD4+ clones; EMRA held CD8+ ones.

TCRdb called the 5' RACE reads again in MiXCR, with one record for every CDR3 protein. The table has approximately 580,000 distinct CDR3 sequences, around 21% seen once. Trimming shortened V by 6 bases and J by 8 bases, and 16 bases separated the two germline ends. In germline, CDR1 is MNHEY, CDR2 SVGEGT. The CDR3 is 13 residues long. Remarks on this clonotype: Its antigen remains unknown.

V gene TRBV6-2 or TRBV6-3 combines with J gene TRBJ1-2, with D possibly matching TRBD1 (6 bases). This TCR came from an adult woman who had mild COVID-19 (a few samples of this study predate the infection). Cell type and time point are not known. Sequences were obtained from PBMCs or a T cell subset sorted from them (not recorded which). Here the CDR3 reads CASRKGGPSGYTF. CDR3 nucleotides: TGTGCCAGCAGGAAAGGGGGGCCGTCCGGCTACACCTTC.